The rows below give T cell receptor beta chains drawn from one sample of a study of T cells in Graves' hyperthyroidism and ophthalmopathy. In TCRdb, the multiplex PCR reads were re-called with MiXCR into one record per CDR3 protein. The table has a few hundred thousand distinct CDR3 sequences, roughly 13% seen once. The sample comprised blood. These receptors were collected from a man in his thirties or forties with Graves' hyperthyroidism that later progressed to Graves' ophthalmopathy. The CDR3 runs from the conserved cysteine through the conserved F or W. A D gene is named only where the DNA matches it firmly. The size of a clone is reported for some rows only, either as once, few or many, or as a class for expanded clones.

V	size	J	D	CDR3	DNA
TRBV5-6	many	TRBJ2-1	-	CASSLSQGNNEQFF	TGTGCCAGCAGCTTGAGTCAGGGAAACAATGAGCAGTTCTTC
TRBV20-1	few	TRBJ2-7	TRBD1	CSARDVGTGLGEQYF	TGCAGTGCTAGGGATGTGGGGACAGGGCTCGGCGAGCAGTACTTC
TRBV6-4	few	TRBJ1-5	-	CASRDSGQGDQPQHF	TGTGCCAGCAGAGACAGCGGACAAGGCGATCAGCCCCAGCATTTT
TRBV5-5	few	TRBJ2-7	-	CASSFGYRGYEQYF	TGTGCCAGCAGCTTCGGATATAGGGGATACGAGCAGTACTTC
TRBV30	few	TRBJ1-2	-	CAWRLPTRGYTF	TGTGCCTGGAGGCTTCCCACGAGGGGCTACACCTTC
TRBV7-2	-	TRBJ2-5	-	CASSLDSPMEAQYF	TGTGCCAGCAGCTTAGATTCTCCTATGGAGGCCCAGTACTTC
TRBV5-8	many	TRBJ2-5	-	CASTLGTLQETQYF	TGTGCCAGCACCCTGGGGACACTTCAAGAGACCCAGTACTTC
TRBV7-9	few	TRBJ1-2	-	CASSYETYGYTF	TGTGCCAGCAGCTACGAGACCTATGGCTACACCTTC
TRBV20-1	-	TRBJ2-3	TRBD2	CSARVSMASGGRDTQYF	TGCAGTGCTAGAGTATCCATGGCTAGCGGGGGGAGGGATACGCAGTATTTT
TRBV5-6	-	TRBJ1-2	-	CASSTDLRDGYTF	TGTGCCAGCAGCACCGATCTCAGGGATGGCTACACCTTC
TRBV27	many	TRBJ1-5	-	CASSPLAGDQPQHF	TGTGCCAGCAGCCCACTGGCAGGGGATCAGCCCCAGCATTTT
TRBV20-1	few	TRBJ2-7	-	CSAVGPSSYEQYF	TGCAGTGCTGTGGGACCGAGCTCCTACGAGCAGTACTTC
TRBV20-1	many	TRBJ1-2	-	CSARSSYGYTF	TGCAGTGCTAGATCCTCCTATGGCTACACCTTC
TRBV28	many	TRBJ1-1	-	CASSSYGNWGTEAFF	TGTGCCAGCAGTTCCTACGGTAACTGGGGCACTGAAGCTTTCTTT
TRBV7-9	-	TRBJ1-6	-	CASSLGGGANSPLHF	TGTGCCAGCAGCTTAGGAGGGGGGGCGAATTCACCCCTCCACTTT
TRBV19	many	TRBJ1-1	TRBD1	CASSLGTVDTEAFF	TGTGCCAGTAGTCTGGGGACAGTGGACACTGAAGCTTTCTTT
TRBV5-6	-	TRBJ1-6	TRBD1	CASSAPGTGDSPLHF	TGTGCCAGCAGCGCCCCAGGGACAGGGGATTCACCCCTCCACTTT
TRBV12-3/TRBV12-4	-	TRBJ1-5	TRBD1	CASSIGQGRDQPQHF	TGTGCCAGCAGCATCGGACAGGGTCGCGATCAGCCCCAGCATTTT
TRBV11-3	many	TRBJ2-5	-	CASSLARAQETQYF	TGTGCCAGCAGCTTAGCCAGGGCCCAAGAGACCCAGTACTTC
TRBV24-1	many	TRBJ1-5	-	CATSDTGGGNQPQHF	TGTGCCACCAGTGACACGGGGGGTGGGAATCAGCCCCAGCATTTT
TRBV5-1	many	TRBJ2-1	TRBD2	CASSSTGTSGNEQFF	TGCGCCAGCAGCTCTACCGGGACTAGCGGGAATGAGCAGTTCTTC
TRBV11-3	few	TRBJ2-7	-	CASSRQDIYEQYF	TGTGCCAGCAGCCGACAGGATATCTACGAGCAGTACTTC